This T cell receptor beta chain was observed in a study of T cell responses to AZD1222 COVID-19 vaccine. Here immunoSEQ multiplex PCR was the method, and the copy in TCRdb shows in-frame clones only, minus some. The sample comprises over 130,000 clones, roughly 92% of which are singletons, and less than 5% rests with the top ten. Worth noting for this clone: The antigen is not known.

This CDR3 has 13 residues. The V end was cut by 4 bases, the J end by 7 bases, with 11 bases between. Findings and caveats of the study: A mostly white British donor set with more females was recruited, and clonal diversity was possibly underestimated. Seropositive status at baseline applied to only a handful of AZD1222 recipients.

The source of this sequence is an adult who received the AZD1222 COVID-19 vaccine. The sample here was peripheral blood, taken 28 days after the second AZD1222 dose. V usage is TRBV12-3 or TRBV12-4 and J usage is TRBJ2-1, with D possibly being TRBD1 (6 bases). The CDR3 sequence is CASSSGELNEQFF. In DNA form, the CDR3 reads TGTGCCAGCAGTTCAGGGGAACTAAATGAGCAGTTCTTC.